Sequencing of this T cell receptor beta chain was carried out in a study of blood T cells in healthy people across ages. Primed by a sample-barcoded 5' primer and a J-beta primer mix, a second PCR proceeded for about 6 to 12 cycles. Using its own MiXCR run on the 5' RACE reads, TCRdb lists one record per CDR3 protein. The sample contains 650,000 to 1,000,000 distinct CDR3 sequences, about 36% of which appear only once. Deletions cut 0 bases from V and 11 bases from J, with 14 bases between. CDR3 length: 13 amino acids. The germline CDR1 and CDR2 sequences are SGHDT and YYEEEE. Study results and caveats: Versus aged donors, long-lived donors had higher diversity and more naive CD4+ cells.

Points on this clonotype: The target antigen is unknown. This clone may be a read error of a much larger clone one base away.

Sequencing was performed on blood. The sequence derives from a man in his late teens or twenties in good health. The V and J genes are TRBV5-6 and TRBJ2-5, with no clear D. DNA for the CDR3: TGTGCCAGCAGCTTGGCAGTAAACAATGAGCAGTACTTC. This codes for CASSLAVNNEQYF.